This T cell receptor beta chain was captured in a study of blood T cell dynamics during melanoma immunotherapy. About the study: Metastatic melanoma patients received first-line pembrolizumab or nivolumab plus ipilimumab.

The table came from immunoSEQ multiplex PCR; TCRdb's copy has only in-frame clones and leaves some out. The sample yields around 20,000 clones, roughly 91% seen once. Study results and caveats: Whether repertoire-driving clones were melanoma-specific could not be determined.

Indicated time point: pre-treatment baseline. Samples come from before therapy and from week 3 after the first blockade cycle. A word on this clone: Its antigen is unidentified.

This clonotype was sampled from a human donor with melanoma. Sequencing was performed on blood, taken from a patient treated with checkpoint blockade.

The CDR3 coding sequence is TGTGCCAGCAGTTCATATATGAACACTGAAGCTTTCTTT. This codes for CASSSYMNTEAFF. This chain joins TRBV6-6 and TRBJ1-1; no reliable D call. The CDR3 has 13 residues. The ends were cut back, 4 bases at V and 0 bases at J, with 6 bases in the middle. Germline V CDR1 and CDR2: MNHNY, SVGAGI (reference sequence).